Below, 3 T cell receptor beta chains from the same sample are listed, as sequenced in a study of blood T cell repertoires in COVID-19. Sequencing used immunoSEQ multiplex PCR; TCRdb keeps in-frame clones, though not all of them. The sample carries some 280,000 clones, about nine tenths recorded once. The source material was peripheral blood. The receptors were sampled from a woman aged 60-75 years with acute or convalescent COVID-19.

This chain connects TRBV5-1 to TRBJ1-1; 7 nucleotides align to TRBD1. V shed 0 bases, J shed 1 base, and the junction held 3 bases outside the gene matches. The CDR3 has 15 amino acids. Germline loops: CDR1 SGHRS, CDR2 YFSETQ. The CDR3 sequence is CASSLVGGGNTEAFF. In DNA form, the CDR3 reads TGCGCCAGCAGCTTGGTAGGGGGCGGGAACACTGAAGCTTTCTTT. Together with reference TRBV5-1 and TRBJ1-1, the CDR3 gives the full variable domain: KAGVTQTPRYLIKTRGQQVTLSCSPISGHRSVSWYQQTPGQGLQFLFEYFSETQRNKGNFPGRFSGRQFSNSRSEMNVSTLELGDSALYLCASSLVGGGNTEAFFGQGTRLTVV.

The chain combines TRBV14 with TRBJ2-5; D is unresolved. The CDR3 has 11 amino acids. The V and J ends lost 4 bases and 5 bases respectively, with 5 bases between them. Germline V lookup: CDR1 SGHDN, CDR2 FVKESK. The CDR3 reads CASSPSETQYF. The CDR3, as DNA: TGTGCCAGCAGCCCCTCGGAGACCCAGTACTTC. The variable domain in full, with the rest retrieved from reference TRBV14 and TRBJ2-5, is EAGVTQFPSHSVIEKGQTVTLRCDPISGHDNLYWYRRVMGKEIKFLLHFVKESKQDESGMPNNRFLAERTGGTYSTLKVQPAELEDSGVYFCASSPSETQYFGPGTRLLVL.

The J gene is TRBJ2-7, the V gene TRBV14; 9 positions match TRBD1. Germline V lookup: CDR1 SGHDN, CDR2 FVKESK. The CDR3 covers 18 residues. The V gene end was trimmed by 4 bases and the J gene end by 1 base; junction bases not matched to a gene: 14. The chain's CDR3 is CASSLSYRGRIGSYEQYF. CDR3 nucleotide sequence: TGTGCCAGCAGCCTCTCATACAGGGGGCGCATTGGTTCCTACGAGCAGTACTTC.